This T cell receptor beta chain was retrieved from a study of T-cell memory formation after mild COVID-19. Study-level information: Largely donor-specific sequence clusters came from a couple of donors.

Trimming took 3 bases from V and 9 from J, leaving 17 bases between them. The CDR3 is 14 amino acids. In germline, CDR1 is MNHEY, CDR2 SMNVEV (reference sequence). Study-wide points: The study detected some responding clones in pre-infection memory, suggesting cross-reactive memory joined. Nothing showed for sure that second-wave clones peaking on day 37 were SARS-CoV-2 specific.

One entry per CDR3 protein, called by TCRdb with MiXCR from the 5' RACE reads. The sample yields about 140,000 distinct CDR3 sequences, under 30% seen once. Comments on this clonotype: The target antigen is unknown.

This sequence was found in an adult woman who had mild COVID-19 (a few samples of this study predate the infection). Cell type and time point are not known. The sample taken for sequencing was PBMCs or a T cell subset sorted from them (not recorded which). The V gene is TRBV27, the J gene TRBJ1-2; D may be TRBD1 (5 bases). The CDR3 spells CASSFGAAGSRYTF. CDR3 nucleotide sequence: TGTGCCAGCAGTTTCGGGGCTGCAGGGAGTCGCTACACCTTC.